A single T cell receptor beta chain is shown here with its context. Enrolled through a virtual design, the participants were between about 18 and 100 years of age and came from approximately 25 US areas. Self-reported history from a screening survey and questionnaire set each donor's cohort. This entry comes from a study of blood T cell repertoires in COVID-19. Study background: Recovered Cohort 3 donors showed two negative PCRs, clearance, or symptom resolution.

Germline assignment: CDR1 SGHNT and CDR2 YYREEE (reference sequence). This CDR3 is built from 15 residues. V lost 4 bases, J lost 0 bases, and 6 bases stayed unmatched. Generated by immunoSEQ multiplex PCR, the TCRdb table keeps only in-frame clones and is missing some. The sample holds a few hundred thousand clones, more than 70% seen once. This chain connects TRBV5-4 to TRBJ2-5, with 7 bases matching TRBD1. The receptor comes from a man aged 35 to 55 in a cohort exposed to, infected with or recovered from COVID-19 (not recorded which). The specimen was PBMCs or T cells enriched from blood (not recorded which). The DNA of the CDR3 is TGTGCCAGCAGCCTTGGGGACAGCAACCAAGAGACCCAGTACTTC. Protein: CASSLGDSNQETQYF.